The 24 T cell receptor beta chains given below trace back to one sample, sequenced in a study of T cells after yellow fever vaccination. A single record per CDR3 protein comes from TCRdb applying MiXCR to the 5' RACE reads. The sample carries about 85,000 distinct CDR3 sequences, approximately 12% recorded once. The sequencing used CD8+ T cells not binding an NS4B(214-222) dextramer, sorted from PBMCs, collected 21 days after the first yellow fever vaccination. These receptors were taken from a man aged 18 to 30 who received the YFV17D yellow fever vaccine.

The chain combines TRBV6-2 or TRBV6-3 with TRBJ2-7; D gene ambiguous. Germline V CDR1 and CDR2: MNHEY, SVGEGT. V was cut by 2 bases and J by 1 base, with 9 bases left in between. This CDR3 comprises 14 residues. This CDR3 is CASSYPGRSYEQYF. As DNA, the CDR3 is TGTGCCAGCAGTTACCCCGGCAGGTCCTACGAGCAGTACTTC.

The chain links TRBV6-2 or TRBV6-3 to TRBJ2-7; unclear D gene. The CDR3 contains 13 residues. Germline assignment: CDR1 MNHEY and CDR2 SVGEGT. Deletions cut 2 bases from V and 2 bases from J, with 7 bases between. The CDR3 reads CASSYEATYEQYV. DNA of the CDR3: TGTGCCAGCAGTTACGAGGCCACCTACGAGCAGTACGTC.

Only a few counts were recorded for this clonotype. V usage is TRBV27 and J usage is TRBJ2-1, with 8 bases fitting TRBD2. The CDR3 sequence is 17 residues long. Trimming at V came to 4 bases and at J to 0 bases, leaving 8 bases not matched to a gene. Germline V gene data show CDR1 as MNHEY and CDR2 as SMNVEV (reference sequence). CDR3 coding DNA: TGTGCCAGCAGTTCTACGGGGGGGATGGGCTCCTACAATGAGCAGTTCTTC. Protein product: CASSSTGGMGSYNEQFF.

The chain has TRBV6-1 and TRBJ1-6; D call uncertain. Looked up from germline, CDR1 is MNHNS and CDR2 is SASEGT. CDR3 length equals 14 residues. The V gene lost 2 bases and the J gene lost 10 bases, with 12 bases spanning the gap. The CDR3 spells CASSEPGLGSPLHF. The CDR3 DNA reads TGTGCCAGCAGTGAACCGGGTCTCGGGTCACCCCTCCACTTT.

This clonotype was counted a few times. The chain recombines TRBV24-1 with TRBJ1-1, with TRBD1 matching over 10 bases. Germline assignment: CDR1 KGHDR and CDR2 SFDVKD. The CDR3 has 19 residues. Germline trimming cut 3 bases from V and 1 base from J; bases unmatched to any gene: 13. The CDR3 region is CATSDRDRGIVGRNTEAFF. CDR3 in DNA: TGTGCCACCAGTGATCGGGACAGGGGAATTGTTGGTCGGAACACTGAAGCTTTCTTT.

The chain uses TRBV19 and TRBJ2-4; a weak D match, TRBD2 (5 bases). This CDR3 is built from 19 residues. Deletions cut 2 bases from V and 1 base from J, with 21 bases between. The V gene's germline CDR1 is LNHDA and CDR2 SQIVND (reference sequence). The CDR3 spells CASSIIIGREGHAKNIQYF. DNA of the CDR3: TGTGCCAGTAGTATAATCATTGGGAGAGAAGGCCACGCCAAAAACATTCAGTACTTC.

The V call is TRBV27, the J call TRBJ2-3; D unresolved. V lost 3 bases to trimming and J lost 6 bases, with 10 bases between them. The CDR3 runs to 13 residues. Germline V gene sequence: CDR1 MNHEY, CDR2 SMNVEV (reference sequence). The CDR3 loop is CASSFSGWDTQYF. The DNA for the CDR3 is TGTGCCAGCAGTTTTTCAGGATGGGATACGCAGTATTTT.

The chain joins TRBV12-3 or TRBV12-4 to TRBJ2-3; weak D call: TRBD1 (5 bases). The CDR3 contains 11 residues. With 6 bases removed from V and 6 bases from J, the gap between germline ends came to 7 bases. The CDR3 DNA follows: TGTGCCAGCAGGCCAGGGGATACGCAGTATTTT. Translated, it gives CASRPGDTQYF.

This clonotype was observed a handful of times. The DNA for the CDR3 is TGCGCCAGCAGCCACGGGACAGGGGCCAATGAGCAGTTCTTC. Its translation is CASSHGTGANEQFF. This rearrangement joins TRBV4-3 to TRBJ2-1, with 10 bases that match TRBD1. The CDR3 length is 14 residues. V dropped 3 bases and J dropped 6; count of bases not matched to a gene: 2. CDR1 and CDR2 (germline): LGHNA, YSLEER.

The rearrangement uses TRBV9 and TRBJ1-2, with TRBD1 matching 9 bases. Germline V gives CDR1 SGDLS, CDR2 YYNGEE. V shed 5 bases and J 4 bases; nucleotides not matched to a gene: 9. The CDR3 extends over 15 amino acids. CDR3 sequence reads: CASRGTDRGGYGYTF. In DNA form, the CDR3 reads TGTGCCAGCAGGGGAACGGACAGGGGCGGCTATGGCTACACCTTC.

This clonotype has a handful of counts. The J gene is TRBJ1-4, the V gene TRBV4-2; 9 bases map to TRBD1. The CDR3 contains 15 residues. V was clipped by 1 base and J by 5 bases; unmatched bases: 2. The V gene's germline CDR1 is LGHNA and CDR2 YNFKEQ. CDR3 region: CASSQGGQGNEKLFF. CDR3 in DNA: TGTGCCAGCAGCCAAGGCGGACAGGGGAATGAAAAACTGTTTTTT.

This clonotype was seen more than once but under ten times. The V call is TRBV5-1, the J call TRBJ1-1; a weak D match, TRBD1 (5 bases). Germline V CDR1 and CDR2: SGHRS, YFSETQ. This CDR3 region has 15 residues. Trimming took off 7 bases at V and 0 bases at J, with 16 bases between the two ends. The CDR3 DNA sequence: TGCGCCAGCTCCATTCCGGGGCGAATGAACACTGAAGCTTTCTTT. It codes for CASSIPGRMNTEAFF.

This clonotype was seen many times. V is TRBV7-8 and J is TRBJ1-1; the D gene is possibly TRBD1 (6 bases). The CDR3 is 14 amino acids. V was clipped by 5 bases and J by 0 bases, with 10 bases between them. The V gene's germline CDR1 is SGHVS and CDR2 FQNEAQ. The CDR3 DNA follows: TGTGCCAGCAGCCCTGGGGGCATGAACACTGAAGCTTTCTTT. Its translation is CASSPGGMNTEAFF. The whole variable domain, filled in from reference TRBV7-8 and TRBJ1-1, reads GAGVSQSPRYKVAKRGQDVALRCDPISGHVSLFWYQQALGQGPEFLTYFQNEAQLDKSGLPSDRFFAERPEGSVSTLKIQRTQQEDSAVYLCASSPGGMNTEAFFGQGTRLTVV.

The V call is TRBV20-1, the J call TRBJ2-5; maybe TRBD1 (5 bases). Germline loops: CDR1 DFQATT, CDR2 SNEGSKA (reference sequence). The CDR3 has 16 amino acids. Trimming took 0 bases from V and 4 from J, leaving 18 bases between them. The chain's CDR3 is CSARETTVWGRETQYF. The CDR3 bases are TGCAGTGCTAGAGAGACGACAGTGTGGGGCCGAGAGACCCAGTACTTC.

This clonotype has just a few counts. The gene calls are TRBV14 and TRBJ1-2; D gene uncertain. This CDR3 is 14 amino acids long. V gave up 4 bases and J gave up 7 bases, with 16 bases separating them. CDR1 and CDR2 (germline): SGHDN, FVKESK. CDR3 bases: TGTGCCAGCAGCCGGAATACAAGAGTGGGTGGCTACACCTTC. It encodes CASSRNTRVGGYTF. Drawing the rest from reference TRBV14 and TRBJ1-2, the complete variable domain is EAGVTQFPSHSVIEKGQTVTLRCDPISGHDNLYWYRRVMGKEIKFLLHFVKESKQDESGMPNNRFLAERTGGTYSTLKVQPAELEDSGVYFCASSRNTRVGGYTFGSGTRLTVV.

This clonotype was picked up a small number of times. The V and J genes are TRBV5-1 and TRBJ2-5; the match to TRBD2 covers 11 bases. CDR3 length: 15 residues. J was trimmed by 5 bases and V by 3 bases; bases with no gene match: 6. The germline CDR1 and CDR2 sequences are SGHRS and YFSETQ. In DNA form, the CDR3 reads TGCGCCAGCAGCTCGGTAGCGGGGGGGCACGAGACCCAGTACTTC. Its protein is CASSSVAGGHETQYF.

The DNA of the CDR3 is TGTGCCAGCATCATCGGGGGGCCGGGGAATGAGCAGTTCTTC. Its protein product is CASIIGGPGNEQFF. This rearrangement joins TRBV5-5 to TRBJ2-1, with D possibly being TRBD2 (7 bases). Germline CDR1 is SGHKS and CDR2 is YYEKEE (reference sequence). The CDR3 length is 14 residues. V was shortened by 6 bases and J by 7 bases, with 17 bases between the two germline ends.

This clonotype was recorded a few times. V usage is TRBV7-9 and J usage is TRBJ1-1, with D perhaps TRBD1 (5 bases). In germline, CDR1 is SEHNR, CDR2 FQNEAQ (reference sequence). V dropped 5 bases and J dropped 2 bases, with 18 bases sitting between them. The CDR3 consists of 16 residues. CDR3 amino acids: CASSPDADRPNTEAFF. In DNA, the CDR3 is TGTGCCAGCAGCCCTGACGCCGACAGACCAAACACTGAAGCTTTCTTT.

V is TRBV15 and J is TRBJ1-2; the D is unclear. The CDR3 runs 14 residues. Trimming took 1 base from V and 3 from J, leaving 9 bases between them. The germline V gene encodes CDR1 LNHNV and CDR2 YYDKDF (reference sequence). The CDR3 loop is CATSRGEGYYGYTF. CDR3 nucleotide sequence: TGTGCCACCAGCAGAGGAGAGGGTTACTATGGCTACACCTTC.

J is TRBJ2-7 and V is TRBV3-1, with 8 positions matching TRBD1. This CDR3 is 15 amino acids long. With 1 base clipped from V and 0 bases from J, the junction kept 2 bases outside the gene matches. Germline V gives CDR1 LGHDT, CDR2 YNNKEL (reference sequence). CDR3 in amino acids: CASSQGTGSSYEQYF. The CDR3 DNA reads TGTGCCAGCAGCCAAGGGACAGGGAGCTCCTACGAGCAGTACTTC.

The V and J genes are TRBV24-1 and TRBJ2-1; 7 bases line up with TRBD2. CDR1 and CDR2 from the germline V gene are KGHDR and SFDVKD. Losses at the gene ends were 5 bases for V and 4 bases for J; bases not matched to a gene: 4. The CDR3 loop spans 14 amino acids. CDR3 in DNA: TGTGCCACCAGTGCTGCGGGGGAATACAATGAGCAGTTCTTC. It codes for CATSAAGEYNEQFF.

This clonotype was recorded a few times. The chain is built from TRBV7-9 and TRBJ2-1; 7 bases align to TRBD2. The CDR3 sequence is 16 residues long. Germline V gives CDR1 SEHNR, CDR2 FQNEAQ (reference sequence). Trimming removed 1 base from V and 3 bases from J; junction bases left unmatched: 6. CDR3 coding DNA: TGTGCCAGCAGCTTAGATACGGGGGGAATCTACAATGAGCAGTTCTTC. Protein product: CASSLDTGGIYNEQFF.

In nucleotides, the CDR3 is TGCGCCAGCAGCCAACACCCGGGATACGGAGCTGGAGAGACCCAGTACTTC. Its protein is CASSQHPGYGAGETQYF. The gene calls are TRBV4-3 and TRBJ2-5; D perhaps matches TRBD2 (5 bases). The germline V and J ends were trimmed by 2 bases and 4 bases, with 20 bases remaining between them. The germline CDR1 and CDR2 sequences are LGHNA and YSLEER. The length of the CDR3 is 17 residues.

The rearrangement joins TRBV7-9 to TRBJ1-1, with D possibly being TRBD1 (5 bases). The ends were cut back, 3 bases at V and 1 base at J, with 9 bases in the middle. CDR1 is SEHNR, CDR2 FQNEAQ, per germline (reference sequence). CDR3 length: 14 residues. CDR3 in amino acids: CASSLLGGNTEAFF. CDR3 sequence (DNA): TGTGCCAGCAGCTTGTTGGGGGGGAACACTGAAGCTTTCTTT.